The present T cell receptor beta chain was sequenced within a study of technical replicates of blood from four donors. The germline CDR1 and CDR2 sequences are MRHNA and SNTAGT. The V and J ends lost 8 bases and 10 bases, in that order; junction bases with no gene match: 7. The CDR3 runs to 13 residues. Sequencing used immunoSEQ multiplex PCR; TCRdb keeps in-frame clones, though not all of them. This table has some 60,000 clones, about nine tenths appearing once. The chain combines TRBV6-4 with TRBJ2-1; 11 nucleotides match TRBD2. The sample consisted of PBMCs. This TCR derives from a human donor in good health. Some clones in this sample may be carry-over from other donors' samples. The CDR3 bases are TGTGCCAGCGGAACTAGCGGGGGAACGGAGCAGTTCTTC. It yields the protein CASGTSGGTEQFF.